This T cell receptor beta chain stems from a study of cytomegalovirus exposure and HLA in healthy donors. Across the study: The roughly 130 validation repertoires used the same platform as the approximately 670 first-cohort repertoires (as reported by a later analysis). Study outcomes and limitations: The study designated 164 TCR beta chains cytomegalovirus-associated.

Concerning this clone itself: Its antigen is as yet unknown.

Libraries were prepared by immunoSEQ multiplex PCR; TCRdb keeps only in-frame clonotypes and omits some of them. The table has about 280,000 clones, over 75% seen once. V was cut by 9 bases and J by 0 bases, with 18 bases left in between. Germline V lookup: CDR1 LNHDA, CDR2 SQIVND (reference sequence). There are 16 residues in the CDR3. The source material was PBMCs. The chain recombines TRBV19 with TRBJ1-3, with a tentative D call TRBD1 (5 bases). This receptor was obtained from a woman aged 18-29 years in good health and CMV-seronegative. CDR3 nucleotides: TGTGCCAGCCTCGCGCGGGGGATAAGCTCTGGAAACACCATATATTTT. It translates to CASLARGISSGNTIYF. Based on the CDR3 plus reference TRBV19 and TRBJ1-3, the full variable domain is DGGITQSPKYLFRKEGQNVTLSCEQNLNHDAMYWYRQDPGQGLRLIYYSQIVNDFQKGDIAEGYSVSREKKESFPLTVTSAQKNPTAFYLCASLARGISSGNTIYFGEGSWLTVV.